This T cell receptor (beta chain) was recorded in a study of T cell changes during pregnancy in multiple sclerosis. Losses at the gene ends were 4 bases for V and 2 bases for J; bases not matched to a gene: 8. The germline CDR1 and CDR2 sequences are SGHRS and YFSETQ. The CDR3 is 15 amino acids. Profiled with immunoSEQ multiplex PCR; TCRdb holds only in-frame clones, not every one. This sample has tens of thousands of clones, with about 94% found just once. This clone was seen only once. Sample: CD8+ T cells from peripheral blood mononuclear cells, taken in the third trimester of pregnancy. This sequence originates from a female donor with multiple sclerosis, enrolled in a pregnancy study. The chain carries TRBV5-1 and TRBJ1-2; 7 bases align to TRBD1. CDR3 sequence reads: CASSEDGTVNYGYTF. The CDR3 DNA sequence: TGCGCCAGCAGCGAGGATGGGACAGTGAACTATGGCTACACCTTC.